This is a list of T cell receptor beta chains from one sample in a study of PD-1 blockade in classical Hodgkin lymphoma. The table came from immunoSEQ multiplex PCR; TCRdb's copy has only in-frame clones and leaves some out. The profile covers roughly 50,000 clones, with about 90% appearing a single time and approximately 15% taken by the ten largest. This specimen was peripheral blood mononuclear cells (PBMCs), taken before the fourth cycle of nivolumab. Receptor source: a human donor with classical Hodgkin lymphoma. The CDR3 runs from the conserved cysteine through the conserved F or W. D genes are given only for firm matches. Size values are once, few and many counts, or a class for expanded clones, and some rows have none.

- TRBJ2-7 TRBD2 TRBV18 CASSPSGLAGGEQYF TGTGCCAGCTCCCCATCGGGACTAGCGGGAGGCGAGCAGTACTTC
- TRBJ1-6 - TRBV2 CASRDPGDRTYNSPLHF TGTGCCAGCAGGGACCCAGGGGATCGCACCTATAATTCACCCCTCCACTTT
- TRBJ2-1 - TRBV6-6 CASTLSGPHNEQFF TGTGCCAGCACCCTAAGCGGGCCCCACAATGAGCAGTTCTTC
- TRBJ2-3 - TRBV5-1 CASSLIQRRPDTQYF TGCGCCAGCAGCTTAATCCAGCGGAGACCAGATACGCAGTATTTT
- TRBJ1-5 - TRBV6-1 CASTGARNQPQHF TGTGCCAGCACGGGAGCACGAAATCAGCCCCAGCATTTT
- TRBJ2-7 - TRBV6-1 CASSPGPDRGGQYF TGTGCCAGCAGTCCCGGCCCTGACAGAGGCGGGCAGTACTTC
- TRBJ2-2 - TRBV30 CAWSKTKWSRATGELFF TGTGCCTGGAGTAAGACAAAATGGAGTCGGGCCACCGGGGAGCTGTTTTTT
- TRBJ2-3 - TRBV6-1 CASNPVDLTAAQYF TGTGCCAGCAACCCGGTCGATTTGACAGCCGCGCAGTATTTT
- TRBJ2-7 - TRBV7-9 CASSPEDGAVAYEQYF TGTGCCAGCAGTCCCGAGGACGGGGCTGTAGCCTACGAGCAGTACTTC
once TRBJ2-3 - TRBV9 CASSVNTGPSTDTQYF TGTGCCAGCAGCGTTAACACGGGCCCTAGCACAGATACGCAGTATTTT
- TRBJ2-3 - TRBV7-9 CASSGFYTQYF TGTGCCAGCAGCGGCTTCTATACGCAGTATTTT
- TRBJ2-3 - TRBV5-8 CASSFGTQYF TGTGCCAGCAGCTTCGGTACGCAGTATTTT
- TRBJ1-1 - TRBV11-2 CASSLGSAENTEAFF TGTGCCAGCAGCTTAGGTTCTGCAGAGAACACTGAAGCTTTCTTT
- TRBJ2-5 - TRBV19 CASSGGWETQYF TGTGCCAGTAGTGGGGGTTGGGAGACCCAGTACTTC
- TRBJ1-5 - TRBV7-6 CASSLMGREPQHF TGTGCCAGCAGCTTAATGGGCCGGGAGCCCCAGCATTTT
- TRBJ2-7 - TRBV11-2 CASSLKTNPDIYHYEQYF TGTGCCAGCAGTTTAAAAACGAACCCTGACATCTACCACTACGAGCAGTACTTC
- TRBJ1-4 - TRBV4-1 CASSQEVGRRNEKLFF TGCGCCAGCAGCCAAGAGGTGGGCCGACGCAATGAAAAACTGTTTTTT
- TRBJ1-1 TRBD1 TRBV5-1 CASSFVGQGVGWMNTEAFF TGCGCCAGCAGCTTTGTAGGGCAGGGGGTGGGCTGGATGAACACTGAAGCTTTCTTT
once TRBJ2-1 - TRBV6-6 CASSYSLGDEQFF TGTGCCAGCAGTTATTCTTTGGGGGATGAGCAGTTCTTC
- TRBJ1-1 - TRBV9 CASSGTGYTEAFF TGTGCCAGCAGCGGCACGGGATACACTGAAGCTTTCTTT
- TRBJ2-3 TRBD2 TRBV27 CATRNLAGAGLRTDTQYF TGTGCCACCAGAAATCTAGCGGGAGCTGGGTTACGTACAGATACGCAGTATTTT
- TRBJ2-3 TRBD2 TRBV5-4 CASSSRTSGRTDTQYF TGTGCCAGCAGCTCTAGGACTAGCGGGAGAACAGATACGCAGTATTTT